These 10 T cell receptor beta chains came from one sample sequenced in a study of blood T cell repertoires in COVID-19. Here immunoSEQ multiplex PCR was the method, and the copy in TCRdb shows in-frame clones only, minus some. There are about 280,000 clones in the sample; around 90% occur only once, and roughly 1.5% lies in the top ten. Sequenced material: PBMCs or T cells enriched from blood (not recorded which). These receptors originate from a woman under 30 with acute COVID-19.

The V call is TRBV27, the J call TRBJ2-3; 7 bases fit TRBD2. Germline-derived CDR1 and CDR2 are MNHEY and SMNVEV (reference sequence). This CDR3 has 14 residues. V was pared by 8 bases and J by 1 base, with 6 bases of the junction left unmatched. Here the CDR3 DNA reads TGTGCCAGCGCTAGGGCGGGAGGCACAGATACGCAGTATTTT. Protein: CASARAGGTDTQYF.

The count of this clone is one. V usage is TRBV7-6 and J usage is TRBJ2-2; 10 bases are a match to TRBD2. This CDR3 comprises 16 residues. In germline, CDR1 is SGHVS, CDR2 FNYEAQ. The V gene end was trimmed by 4 bases and the J gene end by 5 bases; junction bases not matched to a gene: 7. The CDR3 region is CASSSASGSITGELFF. The DNA for the CDR3 is TGTGCCAGCAGCTCTGCTAGCGGGAGTATAACCGGGGAGCTGTTTTTT.

The CDR3: CASSLKTGTSGATDTQYF. As DNA, the CDR3 is TGTGCCAGCAGCCTGAAGACCGGGACTAGCGGGGCCACAGATACGCAGTATTTT. The rearrangement uses TRBV7-8 and TRBJ2-3; 13 positions agree with TRBD2. V lost 5 bases, J lost 2 bases, and 10 bases stayed unmatched. CDR1 and CDR2 (germline): SGHVS, FQNEAQ. The CDR3 spans 18 residues.

This chain links TRBV5-1 with TRBJ2-3; TRBD2 might be the D (6 bases). Germline V gene data show CDR1 as SGHRS and CDR2 as YFSETQ. The CDR3 runs to 16 residues. Deletions cut 1 base from V and 6 bases from J, with 18 bases between. This chain's CDR3 is CASSLPGGTGVDTQYF. The DNA of the CDR3 is TGCGCCAGCAGCTTGCCCGGCGGGACGGGAGTTGATACGCAGTATTTT.

J is TRBJ2-5 and V is TRBV5-1, with 11 bases aligning to TRBD2. Germline loops: CDR1 SGHRS, CDR2 YFSETQ. This CDR3 comprises 15 residues. Trimming cost V 4 bases and J 4 bases; bases outside gene matches: 6. CDR3 in amino acids: CASSLPGTSGETQYF. CDR3 nucleotides: TGCGCCAGCAGCCTGCCCGGGACTAGCGGAGAGACCCAGTACTTC.

J is TRBJ2-2 and V is TRBV6-5, with 8 bases fitting TRBD2. The CDR3 is 14 residues long. Trimming at V came to 8 bases and at J to 3 bases, leaving 5 bases not matched to a gene. Germline V CDR1 and CDR2: MNHEY, SVGAGI. CDR3 region: CASSGLVDTGELFF. Written as DNA, the CDR3 is TGTGCCAGCTCGGGACTAGTGGACACCGGGGAGCTGTTTTTT.

The chain couples TRBV5-8 to TRBJ2-7; D call uncertain. The CDR3 totals 16 residues. The germline V gene encodes CDR1 SGHTS and CDR2 YDEGEE. V lost 4 bases to trimming and J lost 2 bases, with 19 bases between them. CDR3 protein: CASSPMVASLTYEQYF. In DNA, the CDR3 is TGTGCCAGCAGCCCGATGGTGGCCTCCCTTACCTACGAGCAGTACTTC. Variable domain in full (rest from reference TRBV5-8 and TRBJ2-7): EAGVTQSPTHLIKTRGQQATLRCSPISGHTSVYWYQQALGLGLQFLLWYDEGEERNRGNFPPRFSGRQFPNYSSELNVNALELEDSALYLCASSPMVASLTYEQYFGPGTRLTVT.

The V and J genes are TRBV5-1 and TRBJ2-7, with TRBD1 identical over 7 bases. This CDR3 region has 15 residues. V lost 4 bases, J lost 0 bases, and 7 bases stayed unmatched. Germline V gene lookup returns CDR1 SGHRS and CDR2 YFSETQ. In DNA form, the CDR3 reads TGCGCCAGCAGCCTTGGACAGGCAACCTCCTACGAGCAGTACTTC. Amino acids: CASSLGQATSYEQYF.

The V call is TRBV18, the J call TRBJ2-4; possibly TRBD1 for D (6 bases). The germline CDR1 and CDR2 sequences are KGHSH and LQKENI. There are 15 residues in the CDR3. V was trimmed by 2 bases and J by 2 bases, leaving 10 bases between them. The CDR3 is CASSPGGAPKNIQYF. In nucleotides, the CDR3 is TGTGCCAGCTCACCAGGGGGCGCCCCCAAAAACATTCAGTACTTC. Full variable domain (rest looked up from reference TRBV18 and TRBJ2-4): NAGVMQNPRHLVRRRGQEARLRCSPMKGHSHVYWYRQLPEEGLKFMVYLQKENIIDESGMPKERFSAEFPKEGPSILRIQQVVRGDSAAYFCASSPGGAPKNIQYFGAGTRLSVL.

This CDR3 reads CASSPGTGGSYEQYF. The DNA for the CDR3 is TGTGCCAGCAGTCCCGGGACAGGGGGGTCCTACGAGCAGTACTTC. The chain combines TRBV3-1 (or the pseudogene TRBV3-2) with TRBJ2-7; TRBD1 agrees at 11 bases. The germline V gene has CDR1 LGHDT and CDR2 YNNKEL (reference sequence). This CDR3 is 15 amino acids long. With V trimmed by 6 bases and J by 1 base, 5 bases remained unmatched.